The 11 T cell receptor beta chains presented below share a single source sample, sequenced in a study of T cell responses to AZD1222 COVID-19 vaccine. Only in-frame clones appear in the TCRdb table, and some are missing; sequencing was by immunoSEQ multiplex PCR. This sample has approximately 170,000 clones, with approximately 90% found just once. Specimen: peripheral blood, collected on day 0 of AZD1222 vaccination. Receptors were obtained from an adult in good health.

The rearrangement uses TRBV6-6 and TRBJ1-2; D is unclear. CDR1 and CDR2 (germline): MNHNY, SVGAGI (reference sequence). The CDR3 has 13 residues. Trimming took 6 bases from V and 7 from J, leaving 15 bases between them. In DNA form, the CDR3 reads TGTGCCAGCAGCCCCCCCGGGGAGGTTGGCTACACCTTC. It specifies CASSPPGEVGYTF.

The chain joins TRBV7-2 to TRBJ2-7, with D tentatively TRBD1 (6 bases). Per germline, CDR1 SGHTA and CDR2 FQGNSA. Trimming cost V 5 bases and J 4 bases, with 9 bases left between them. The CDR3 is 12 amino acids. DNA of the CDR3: TGTGCCAGCAGCCCGGACAGATACGAGCAGTACTTC. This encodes CASSPDRYEQYF.

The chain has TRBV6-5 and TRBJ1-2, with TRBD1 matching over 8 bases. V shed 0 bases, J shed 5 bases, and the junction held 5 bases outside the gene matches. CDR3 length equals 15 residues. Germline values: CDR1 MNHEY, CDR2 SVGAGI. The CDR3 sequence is CASSYSTGGIYGYTF. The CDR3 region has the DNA TGTGCCAGCAGTTACTCTACAGGGGGGATTTATGGCTACACCTTC.

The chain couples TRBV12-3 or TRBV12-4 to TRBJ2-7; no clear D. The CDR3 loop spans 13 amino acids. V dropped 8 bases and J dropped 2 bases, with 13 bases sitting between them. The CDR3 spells CASPKLSPYEQYF. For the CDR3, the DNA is TGTGCCAGCCCTAAACTTTCCCCCTACGAGCAGTACTTC.

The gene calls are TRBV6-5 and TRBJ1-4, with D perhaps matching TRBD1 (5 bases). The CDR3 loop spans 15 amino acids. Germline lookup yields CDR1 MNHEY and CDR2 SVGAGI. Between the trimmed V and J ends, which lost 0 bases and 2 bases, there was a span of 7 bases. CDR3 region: CASSYSGGTNEKLFF. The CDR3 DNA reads TGTGCCAGCAGTTACTCTGGGGGGACTAATGAAAAACTGTTTTTT.

The CDR3 DNA reads TGTGCCAGCACGCCTGGCAGGGCGTGGGAAAAACTGTTTTTT. Protein: CASTPGRAWEKLFF. This sequence joins TRBV28 and TRBJ1-4, with a possible D match to TRBD1 (5 bases). Germline CDR1 MDHEN, CDR2 SYDVKM. The CDR3 covers 14 residues. Trimming took off 7 bases at V and 8 bases at J, with 17 bases between the two ends.

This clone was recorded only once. CDR3 region: CASSQGTSGRGNEQFF. The CDR3, as DNA: TGCGCCAGCAGCCAAGGGACTAGCGGGCGGGGCAATGAGCAGTTCTTC. The chain links TRBV4-3 to TRBJ2-1; 11 nucleotides line up with TRBD2. Trimming took 1 base from V and 6 from J; bases not matched to a gene: 5. CDR1 and CDR2 (germline): LGHNA, YSLEER. The CDR3 runs to 16 residues.

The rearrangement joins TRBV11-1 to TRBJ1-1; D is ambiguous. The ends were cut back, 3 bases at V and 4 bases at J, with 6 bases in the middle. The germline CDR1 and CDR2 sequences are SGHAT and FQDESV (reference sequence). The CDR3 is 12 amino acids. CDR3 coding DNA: TGTGCCAGCAGCTTTCTGGCCACTGAAGCTTTCTTT. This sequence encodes CASSFLATEAFF.

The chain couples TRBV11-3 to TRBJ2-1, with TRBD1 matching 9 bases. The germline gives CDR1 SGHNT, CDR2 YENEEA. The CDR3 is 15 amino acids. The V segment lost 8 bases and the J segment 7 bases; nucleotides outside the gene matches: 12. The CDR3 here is CASGAGQGILNEQFF. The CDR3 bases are TGTGCCAGCGGGGCAGGACAGGGGATTCTTAATGAGCAGTTCTTC.

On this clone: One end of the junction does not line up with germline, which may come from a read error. Here the CDR3 reads CASSLALNEKLFF. The CDR3 region has the DNA TGTGCTAGCAGCTTAGCCCTCAATGAAAAACTGTTTTTT. J is TRBJ1-4 and V is TRBV7-7, with no clear D. Germline V lookup: CDR1 SSHAT, CDR2 FNYEAQ (reference sequence). The CDR3 length is 13 residues.

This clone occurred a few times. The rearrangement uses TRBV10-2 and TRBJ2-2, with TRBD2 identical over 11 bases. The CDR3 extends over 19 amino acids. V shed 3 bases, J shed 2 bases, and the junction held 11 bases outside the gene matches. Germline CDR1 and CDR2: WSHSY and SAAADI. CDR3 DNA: TGCGCCAGCAGTGATGTCTTAGCGGGAGGGCACCTTAACACCGGGGAGCTGTTTTTT. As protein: CASSDVLAGGHLNTGELFF.